Listed below are T cell receptor beta chains from one sample, sequenced in a study of blood T cells in healthy people across ages. MiXCR, run by TCRdb on the 5' RACE reads, gives a single entry per CDR3 protein. The repertoire holds around 900,000 distinct CDR3 sequences, about 28% seen once, with roughly a sixth in the top ten. The sample was blood. These receptors were taken from a woman aged 80 or over in good health. Each CDR3 is given with its conserved first and last residue. The order of the fields is CDR3 length, V gene, D gene, CDR3 protein. A D gene is named only where the DNA matches it firmly.

15	TRBV28	TRBD1	CASSQTGGYNEKLFF
12	TRBV20-1	TRBD1	CSAGTASYEQYF
15	TRBV6-2/TRBV6-3	.	CASGPVGGPAETQYF
12	TRBV20-1	.	CSARTPGGTQYF
15	TRBV27	TRBD1	CASSLTGYSNQPQHF
16	TRBV10-3	.	CAISDVRSPWDTEAFF
16	TRBV7-2	.	CASSPGLSRFTDTQYF
14	TRBV7-2	.	CASSLASGAGEQYF
16	TRBV7-2	.	CASSPNSGRRGETQYF
13	TRBV9	.	CASSGPGRNEQFF
15	TRBV11-3	.	CASRRPGGGEETQYF
15	TRBV7-6	.	CASSLVRGRSETQYF
19	TRBV20-1	TRBD2	CSARNMRTSGGAAYNEQFF
14	TRBV20-1	TRBD2	CSAMSGGIWETQYF
14	TRBV20-1	TRBD1	CSATSTGGRVEQFF
10	TRBV20-1	.	CSTPYGGYTF
14	TRBV5-1	TRBD1	CASSLEGAYNEQFF
15	TRBV9	.	CASSTRGLFTDTQYF
13	TRBV15	.	CATSSSIKETQYF
14	TRBV11-2	TRBD1	CASSLVGQAYEQYF
15	TRBV4-3	TRBD1	CASSQGRDREETQYF
14	TRBV6-5	.	CASSYTGMNTEAFF
16	TRBV4-3	TRBD1	CASSQGNLVRGSEQYF
14	TRBV7-2	TRBD2	CTNSLAQGGETQYF
16	TRBV5-6	.	CASSLGRGLGRYIQYF
16	TRBV7-2	.	CASSLGGAESNQPQHF
16	TRBV15	TRBD1	CATSRGTGVSNTEAFF
14	TRBV7-9	TRBD1	CASSRTGGNGKLFF
15	TRBV5-1	TRBD2	CASSPDRGGTDTQYF
15	TRBV20-1	TRBD1	CSAAERDRGLRTQYF
12	TRBV20-1	.	CSAQRTYNEQFF
13	TRBV2	.	CASSYRIHNEQFF
15	TRBV4-3	.	CASSQDIEVYYGYTF
18	TRBV2	TRBD1	CASRAGGTGGYSNQPQHF
14	TRBV7-9	.	CASSFRQPQETQYF
14	TRBV5-6	.	CASSLTLGDEKLFF
12	TRBV30	.	CAWSVEGGEQFF
14	TRBV20-1	.	CSATSGQYQETQYF
13	TRBV29-1	.	CSARPGGQETQYF
15	TRBV12-5	TRBD1	CASGSGQANTGELFF
15	TRBV19	.	CASSIGKKVQETQYF
15	TRBV20-1	TRBD2	CSARRQRGLTDTQYF
15	TRBV6-6	TRBD1	CASSQPGQGVPEAFF
16	TRBV7-2	.	CASSLYLRDGAYEQYF
15	TRBV6-1	.	CASSGQGVGNEKLFF
15	TRBV12-3/TRBV12-4	.	CASTTSKGGRNIQYF
12	TRBV7-9	.	CASSLLAETQYF
18	TRBV24-1	TRBD2	CATTDETPSGVSTDTQYF
16	TRBV6-1	TRBD2	CASGDVAGGRTDTQYF
13	TRBV28	.	CASSLPRGWEQFF